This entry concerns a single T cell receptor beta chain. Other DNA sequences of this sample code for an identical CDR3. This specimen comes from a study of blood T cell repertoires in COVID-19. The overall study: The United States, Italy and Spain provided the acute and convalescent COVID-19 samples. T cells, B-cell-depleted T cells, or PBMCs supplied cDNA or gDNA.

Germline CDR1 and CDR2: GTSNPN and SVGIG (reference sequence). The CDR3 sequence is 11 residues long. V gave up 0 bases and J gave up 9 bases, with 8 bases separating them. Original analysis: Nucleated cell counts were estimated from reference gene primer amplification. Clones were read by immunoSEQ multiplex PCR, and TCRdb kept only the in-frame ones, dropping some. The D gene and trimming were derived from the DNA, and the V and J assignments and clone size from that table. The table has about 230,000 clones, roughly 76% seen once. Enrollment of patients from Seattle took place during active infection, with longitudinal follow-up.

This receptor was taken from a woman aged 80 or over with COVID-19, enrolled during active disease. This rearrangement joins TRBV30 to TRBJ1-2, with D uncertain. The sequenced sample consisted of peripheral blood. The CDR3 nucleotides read TGTGCCTGGAGTGTCACGGGGAGCTACACCTTC. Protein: CAWSVTGSYTF.